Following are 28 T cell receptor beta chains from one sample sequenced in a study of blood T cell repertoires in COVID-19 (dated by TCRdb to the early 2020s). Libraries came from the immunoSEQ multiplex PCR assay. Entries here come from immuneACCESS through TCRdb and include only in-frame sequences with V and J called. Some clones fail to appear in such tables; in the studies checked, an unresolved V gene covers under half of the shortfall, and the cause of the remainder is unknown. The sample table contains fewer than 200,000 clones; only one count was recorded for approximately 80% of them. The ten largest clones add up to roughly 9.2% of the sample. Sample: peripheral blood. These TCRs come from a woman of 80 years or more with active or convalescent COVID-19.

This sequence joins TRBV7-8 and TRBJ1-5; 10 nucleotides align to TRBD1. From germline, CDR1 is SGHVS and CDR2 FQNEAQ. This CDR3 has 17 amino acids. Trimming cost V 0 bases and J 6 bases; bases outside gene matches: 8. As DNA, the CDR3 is TGTGCCAGCAGCTTAGCCCGGGACAGGGGTAGGGGTCAGCCCCAGCATTTT. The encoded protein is CASSLARDRGRGQPQHF. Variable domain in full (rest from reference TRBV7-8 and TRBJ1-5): GAGVSQSPRYKVAKRGQDVALRCDPISGHVSLFWYQQALGQGPEFLTYFQNEAQLDKSGLPSDRFFAERPEGSVSTLKIQRTQQEDSAVYLCASSLARDRGRGQPQHFGDGTRLSIL.

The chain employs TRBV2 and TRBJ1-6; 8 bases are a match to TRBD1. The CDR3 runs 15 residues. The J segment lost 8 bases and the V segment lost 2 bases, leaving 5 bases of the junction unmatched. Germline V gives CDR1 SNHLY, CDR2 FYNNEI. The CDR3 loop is CASSEQQGAYSPLHF. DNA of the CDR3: TGTGCCAGCAGTGAACAGCAGGGGGCGTATTCACCCCTCCACTTT.

In DNA, the CDR3 is TGTGCCAGCAGCCAAGAAGGCGGCCATGGCTACACCTTC. Translating it yields CASSQEGGHGYTF. The chain has TRBV14 and TRBJ1-2, with D uncertain. CDR3 length equals 13 residues. Germline CDR1 is SGHDN and CDR2 is FVKESK. Trimming shortened V by 0 bases and J by 6 bases, and 8 bases separated the two germline ends.

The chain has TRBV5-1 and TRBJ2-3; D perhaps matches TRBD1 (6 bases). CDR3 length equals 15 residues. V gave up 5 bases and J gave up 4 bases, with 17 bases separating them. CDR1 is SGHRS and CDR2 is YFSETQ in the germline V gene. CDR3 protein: CASSETGSAPDTQYF. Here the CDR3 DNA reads TGCGCCAGCAGTGAAACAGGGTCAGCCCCAGATACGCAGTATTTT.

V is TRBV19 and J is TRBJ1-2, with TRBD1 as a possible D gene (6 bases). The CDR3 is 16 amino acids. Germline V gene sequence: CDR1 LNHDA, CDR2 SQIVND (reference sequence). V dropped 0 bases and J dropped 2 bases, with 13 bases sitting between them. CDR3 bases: TGTGCCAGTAGTATAGATCAGGACAGTTACAACTATGGCTACACCTTC. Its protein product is CASSIDQDSYNYGYTF.

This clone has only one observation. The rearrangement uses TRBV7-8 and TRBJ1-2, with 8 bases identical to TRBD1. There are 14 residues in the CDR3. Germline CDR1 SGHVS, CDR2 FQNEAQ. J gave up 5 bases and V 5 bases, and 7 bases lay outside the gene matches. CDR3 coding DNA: TGTGCCAGCAGCGGCAGGGGGCGCGTATATGGCTACACCTTC. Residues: CASSGRGRVYGYTF.

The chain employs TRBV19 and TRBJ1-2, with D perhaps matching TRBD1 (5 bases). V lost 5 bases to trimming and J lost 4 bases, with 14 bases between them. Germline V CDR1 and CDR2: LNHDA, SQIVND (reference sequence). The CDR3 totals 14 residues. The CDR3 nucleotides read TGTGCCAGTAGTCAACTGGGACTGATCTATGGCTACACCTTC. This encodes CASSQLGLIYGYTF.

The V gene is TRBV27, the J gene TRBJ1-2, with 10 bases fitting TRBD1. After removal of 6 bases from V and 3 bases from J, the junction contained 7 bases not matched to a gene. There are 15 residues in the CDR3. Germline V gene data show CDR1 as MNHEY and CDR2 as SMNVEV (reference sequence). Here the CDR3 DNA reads TGTGCCAGCAGGTTGGGACAGGGGAAGGACTATGGCTACACCTTC. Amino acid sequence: CASRLGQGKDYGYTF.

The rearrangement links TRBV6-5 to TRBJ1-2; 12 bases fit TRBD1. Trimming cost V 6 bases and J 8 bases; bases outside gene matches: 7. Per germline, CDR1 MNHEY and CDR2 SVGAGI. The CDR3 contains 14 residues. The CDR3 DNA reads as TGTGCCAGCAGCAGCGGGACAGGGGGCAGGGGCTACACCTTC. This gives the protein CASSSGTGGRGYTF.

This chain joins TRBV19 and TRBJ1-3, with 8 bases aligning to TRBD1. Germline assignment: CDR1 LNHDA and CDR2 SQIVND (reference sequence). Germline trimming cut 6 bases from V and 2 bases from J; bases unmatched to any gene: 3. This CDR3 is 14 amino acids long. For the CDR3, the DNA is TGTGCCAGTAGGCCACAGGGGGCTGGAAACACCATATATTTT. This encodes CASRPQGAGNTIYF.

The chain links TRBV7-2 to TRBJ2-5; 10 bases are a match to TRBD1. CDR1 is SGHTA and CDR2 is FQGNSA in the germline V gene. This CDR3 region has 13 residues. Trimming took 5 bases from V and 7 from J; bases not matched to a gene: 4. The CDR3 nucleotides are TGTGCCAGCAGCGCAGGACAGGGGGGGACCCAGTACTTC. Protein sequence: CASSAGQGGTQYF.

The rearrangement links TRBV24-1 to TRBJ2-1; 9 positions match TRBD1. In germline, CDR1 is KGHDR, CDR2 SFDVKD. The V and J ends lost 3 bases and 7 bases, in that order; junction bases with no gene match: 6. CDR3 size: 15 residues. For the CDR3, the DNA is TGTGCCACCAGTGATCCCGGGACAGGGATGAATGAGCAGTTCTTC. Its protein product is CATSDPGTGMNEQFF.

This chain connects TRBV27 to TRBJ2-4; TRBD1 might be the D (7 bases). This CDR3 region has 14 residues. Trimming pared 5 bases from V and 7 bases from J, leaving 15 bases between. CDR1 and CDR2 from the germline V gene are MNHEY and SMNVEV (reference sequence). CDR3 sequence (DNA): TGTGCCAGCAGTCCTAGGGGGGACAGTAACATTCAGTACTTC. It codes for CASSPRGDSNIQYF.

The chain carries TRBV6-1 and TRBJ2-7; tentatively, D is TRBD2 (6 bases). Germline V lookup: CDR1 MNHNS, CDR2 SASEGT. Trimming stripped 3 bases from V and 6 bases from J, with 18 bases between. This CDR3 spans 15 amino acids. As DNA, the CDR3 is TGTGCCAGCAGTGAGGTAGGGAACCAGGGAGGCGAGCAGTACTTC. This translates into CASSEVGNQGGEQYF.

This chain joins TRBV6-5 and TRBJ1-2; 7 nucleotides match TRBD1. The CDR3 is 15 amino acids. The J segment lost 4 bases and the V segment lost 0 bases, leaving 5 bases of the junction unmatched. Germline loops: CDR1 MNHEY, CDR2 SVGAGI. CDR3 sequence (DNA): TGTGCCAGCAGTTACTCGAAGGGGGCAGGCTATGGCTACACCTTC. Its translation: CASSYSKGAGYGYTF.

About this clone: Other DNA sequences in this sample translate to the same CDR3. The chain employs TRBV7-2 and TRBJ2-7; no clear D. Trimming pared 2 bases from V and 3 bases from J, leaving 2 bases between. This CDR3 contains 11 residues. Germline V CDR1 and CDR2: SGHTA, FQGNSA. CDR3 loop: CASSLRYEQYF. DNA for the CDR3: TGTGCCAGCAGCTTACGCTACGAGCAGTACTTC.

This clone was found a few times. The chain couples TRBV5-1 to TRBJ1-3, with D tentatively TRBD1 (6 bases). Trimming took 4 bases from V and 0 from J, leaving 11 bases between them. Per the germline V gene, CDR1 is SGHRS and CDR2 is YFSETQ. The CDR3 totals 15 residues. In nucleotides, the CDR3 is TGCGCCAGCAGCCCCGGACAGCTCTCTGGAAACACCATATATTTT. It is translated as CASSPGQLSGNTIYF.

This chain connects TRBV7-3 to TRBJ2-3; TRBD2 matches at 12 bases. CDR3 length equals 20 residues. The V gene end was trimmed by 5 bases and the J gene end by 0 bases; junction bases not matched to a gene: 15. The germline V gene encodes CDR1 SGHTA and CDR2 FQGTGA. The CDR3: CASSPQPPTSGGSSTDTQYF. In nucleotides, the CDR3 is TGTGCCAGCAGCCCGCAACCCCCGACTAGCGGGGGATCTAGCACAGATACGCAGTATTTT.

The CDR3, as DNA: TGTGCCAGCTCACAGGACAGGCTTTCCGGTCTATCGTCACCTTATCGGGGTGGCTACACCTTC. Amino acid sequence: CASSQDRLSGLSSPYRGGYTF. This chain uses TRBV18 with TRBJ1-2; 7 bases are a match to TRBD1. The CDR3 is 21 residues long. The germline V gene has CDR1 KGHSH and CDR2 LQKENI. Germline trimming cut 4 bases from V and 7 bases from J; bases unmatched to any gene: 30.

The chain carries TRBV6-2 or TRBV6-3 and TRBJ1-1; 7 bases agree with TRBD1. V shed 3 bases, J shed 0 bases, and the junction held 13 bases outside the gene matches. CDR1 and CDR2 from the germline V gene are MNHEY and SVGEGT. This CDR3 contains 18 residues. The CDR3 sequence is CASSYQPGQEYMNTEAFF. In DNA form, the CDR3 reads TGTGCCAGCAGTTATCAACCCGGACAGGAGTACATGAACACTGAAGCTTTCTTT.

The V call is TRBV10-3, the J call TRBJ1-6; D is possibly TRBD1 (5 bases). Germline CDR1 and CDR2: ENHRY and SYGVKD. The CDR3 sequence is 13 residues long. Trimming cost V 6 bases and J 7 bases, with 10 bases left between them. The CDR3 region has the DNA TGTGCCATCAGGCGGGACGGCAATTCACCCCTCCACTTT. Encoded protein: CAIRRDGNSPLHF.

CDR3 amino acids: CASIQTGGPGELFF. CDR3 DNA: TGTGCCAGTATTCAAACAGGGGGCCCCGGGGAGCTGTTTTTT. The chain links TRBV19 to TRBJ2-2; 9 bases fit TRBD1. J lost 6 bases, V lost 7 bases, and 6 bases had no gene match. CDR1 is LNHDA and CDR2 is SQIVND in the germline V gene (reference sequence). The CDR3 extends over 14 amino acids.

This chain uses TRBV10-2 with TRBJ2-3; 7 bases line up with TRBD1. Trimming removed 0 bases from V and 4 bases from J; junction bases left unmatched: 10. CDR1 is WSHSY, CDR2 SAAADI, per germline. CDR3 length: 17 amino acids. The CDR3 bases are TGCGCCAGCAGTGAGTCGAAGGGACAGTCGGGCGCAGATACGCAGTATTTT. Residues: CASSESKGQSGADTQYF.

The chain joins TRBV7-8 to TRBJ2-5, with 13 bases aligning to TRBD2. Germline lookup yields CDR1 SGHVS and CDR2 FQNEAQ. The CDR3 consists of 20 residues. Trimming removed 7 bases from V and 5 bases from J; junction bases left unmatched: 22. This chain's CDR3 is CASTQSPPTGTSGVRETQYF. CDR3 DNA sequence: TGTGCCAGCACTCAAAGCCCCCCGACCGGGACTAGCGGGGTTAGGGAGACCCAGTACTTC.

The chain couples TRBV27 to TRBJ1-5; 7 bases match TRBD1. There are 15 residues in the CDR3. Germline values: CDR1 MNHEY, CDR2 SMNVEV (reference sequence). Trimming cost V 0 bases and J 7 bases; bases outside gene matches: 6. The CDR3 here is CASSLSDRAGQPQHF. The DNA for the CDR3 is TGTGCCAGCAGTTTATCCGACAGGGCGGGCCAGCCCCAGCATTTT.

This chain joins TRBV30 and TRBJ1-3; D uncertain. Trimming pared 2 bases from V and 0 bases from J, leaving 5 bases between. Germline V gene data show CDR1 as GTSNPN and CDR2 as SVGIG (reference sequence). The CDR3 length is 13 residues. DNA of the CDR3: TGTGCCTGGAGTCTAAACTCTGGAAACACCATATATTTT. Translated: CAWSLNSGNTIYF.

The DNA for the CDR3 is TGTGCCAGCAAAGTCCAGGAGAACACTGAAGCTTTCTTT. Its translation is CASKVQENTEAFF. The chain links TRBV2 to TRBJ1-1; no reliable D call. The CDR3 covers 13 residues. Trimming took 7 bases from V and 1 from J, leaving 10 bases between them. Germline-derived CDR1 and CDR2 are SNHLY and FYNNEI.

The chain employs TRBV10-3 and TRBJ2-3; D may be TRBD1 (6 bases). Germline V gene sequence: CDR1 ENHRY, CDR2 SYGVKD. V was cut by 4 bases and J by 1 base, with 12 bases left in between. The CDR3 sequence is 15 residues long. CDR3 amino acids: CAISGGRSGTDTQYF. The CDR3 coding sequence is TGTGCCATCAGTGGGGGGCGGTCCGGCACAGATACGCAGTATTTT.